Below, 7 T cell receptor beta chains from the same sample are listed, as sequenced in a study of blood T cell repertoires in COVID-19 (dated by TCRdb to the early 2020s). The method was the immunoSEQ multiplex PCR assay. TCRdb's version of the immuneACCESS table is confined to in-frame rearrangements and falls short of the full clone set. An unresolved V gene accounts for under half of the shortfall where checked; the remainder is of unknown origin. The sample table holds 250,000 to 400,000 clones, of which under 90% were seen once. Less than 3.5% of the sample comes from the top ten. The sample taken for sequencing was peripheral blood. These receptors all stem from a woman aged 25 to 39 with COVID-19, enrolled during active disease.

This rearrangement joins TRBV10-3 to TRBJ2-7; possible D gene TRBD1, 7 bases. From germline, CDR1 is ENHRY and CDR2 SYGVKD. With 8 bases removed from V and 4 bases from J, the gap between germline ends came to 18 bases. The CDR3 spans 14 residues. The CDR3 nucleotides are TGTGCCATCTCGAGCGCGGAGGGGGCTTACGAGCAGTACTTC. This sequence encodes CAISSAEGAYEQYF.

This clone occurred once. This chain links TRBV3-1 (or the pseudogene TRBV3-2) with TRBJ1-1; D ambiguous. CDR3 length equals 12 residues. Looked up from germline, CDR1 is LGHDT and CDR2 is YNNKEL (reference sequence). V lost 2 bases and J 1 base, leaving 2 bases between the germline ends. As DNA, the CDR3 is TGTGCCAGCAGCCAACGGAACACTGAAGCTTTCTTT. As protein: CASSQRNTEAFF.

J is TRBJ1-1 and V is TRBV12-5, with D tentatively TRBD1 (5 bases). V was cut by 1 base and J by 8 bases, with 17 bases left in between. The CDR3 runs to 15 residues. Germline V CDR1 and CDR2: LGHNT, FRNRAP. CDR3 in amino acids: CASGLADPGEEEAFF. The CDR3 region has the DNA TGTGCTAGTGGTTTGGCCGATCCGGGGGAAGAAGAAGCTTTCTTT. Combining the CDR3 with reference TRBV12-5 and TRBJ1-1 gives the whole variable domain DARVTQTPRHKVTEMGQEVTMRCQPILGHNTVFWYRQTMMQGLELLAYFRNRAPLDDSGMPKDRFSAEMPDATLATLKIQPSEPRDSAVYFCASGLADPGEEEAFFGQGTRLTVV.

The V gene is TRBV7-8, the J gene TRBJ1-4; a possible D gene is TRBD1 (5 bases). The CDR3 length is 14 residues. V was pared by 4 bases and J by 8 bases, with 14 bases between. Germline lookup yields CDR1 SGHVS and CDR2 FQNEAQ. CDR3 amino acids: CASSWGDGQEKLFF. The CDR3 DNA reads TGTGCCAGCAGCTGGGGGGACGGCCAGGAAAAACTGTTTTTT.

The chain recombines TRBV29-1 with TRBJ2-4, with D possibly matching TRBD1 (6 bases). The CDR3 is made up of 19 amino acids. In germline, CDR1 is SQVTM, CDR2 ANQGSEA. V dropped 1 base and J dropped 1 base, with 23 bases sitting between them. As DNA, the CDR3 is TGCAGCGTTGAAGCACGGGGATTGGGCGGCCAGGGGGCCAAAAACATTCAGTACTTC. Translation gives CSVEARGLGGQGAKNIQYF.

As to this clone: At one end, the junction sequence differs from germline, possibly due to a read error. This chain joins TRBV3-1 (or the pseudogene TRBV3-2) and TRBJ2-1; possibly TRBD2 for D (6 bases). Germline CDR1 is LGHDT and CDR2 is YNNKEL (reference sequence). CDR3 length: 13 residues. The CDR3 nucleotides read TGTGCCAGCAGCCAAGTTTCGGGGACTTTTGCCATCTTC. Translation: CASSQVSGTFAIF.

J is TRBJ2-1 and V is TRBV11-2; TRBD1 is a possible D gene (5 bases). Germline values: CDR1 SGHAT, CDR2 FQNNGV. The CDR3 runs 13 residues. With 1 base removed from V and 8 bases from J, the gap between germline ends came to 9 bases. This CDR3 is CASSLVRQYEQFF. CDR3 coding DNA: TGTGCCAGCAGCTTAGTTAGACAGTATGAGCAGTTCTTC.